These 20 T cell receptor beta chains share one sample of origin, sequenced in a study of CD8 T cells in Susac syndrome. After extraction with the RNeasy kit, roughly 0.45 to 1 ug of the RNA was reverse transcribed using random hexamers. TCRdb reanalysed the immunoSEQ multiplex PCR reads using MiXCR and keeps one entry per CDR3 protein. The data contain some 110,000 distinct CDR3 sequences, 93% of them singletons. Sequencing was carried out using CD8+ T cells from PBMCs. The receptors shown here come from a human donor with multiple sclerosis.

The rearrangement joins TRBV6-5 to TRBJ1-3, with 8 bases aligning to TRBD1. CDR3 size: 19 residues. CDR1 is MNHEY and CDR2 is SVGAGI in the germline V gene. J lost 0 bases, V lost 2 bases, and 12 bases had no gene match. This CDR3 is CASSYPGPGTGLSGNTIYF. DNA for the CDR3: TGTGCCAGCAGTTACCCTGGGCCAGGGACAGGTCTCTCTGGAAACACCATATATTTT.

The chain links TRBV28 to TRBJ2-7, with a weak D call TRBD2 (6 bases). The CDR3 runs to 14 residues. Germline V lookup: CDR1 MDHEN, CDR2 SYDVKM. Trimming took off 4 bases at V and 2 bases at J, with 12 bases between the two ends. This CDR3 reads CASSSPGRTYEQYV. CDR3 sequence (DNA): TGTGCCAGCAGTTCTCCCGGGAGAACCTACGAGCAGTACGTC.

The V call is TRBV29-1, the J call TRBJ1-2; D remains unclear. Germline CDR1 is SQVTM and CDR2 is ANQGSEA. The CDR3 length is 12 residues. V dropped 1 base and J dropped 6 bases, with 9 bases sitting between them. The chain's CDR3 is CSVEGDTDGYTF. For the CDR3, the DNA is TGCAGCGTTGAAGGGGATACCGATGGCTACACCTTC.

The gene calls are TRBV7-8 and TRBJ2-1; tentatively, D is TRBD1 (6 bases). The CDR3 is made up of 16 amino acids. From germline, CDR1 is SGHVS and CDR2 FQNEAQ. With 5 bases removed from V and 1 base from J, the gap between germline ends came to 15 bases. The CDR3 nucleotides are TGTGCCAGCAGCCACAGGGACGGCCAGTCCTACAATGAGCAGTTCTTC. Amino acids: CASSHRDGQSYNEQFF.

The CDR3 spells CATSGPGKTDTQYF. In nucleotides, the CDR3 is TGTGCCACCAGCGGACCGGGAAAGACAGATACGCAGTATTTT. J is TRBJ2-3 and V is TRBV15; D may be TRBD2 (5 bases). The V end was cut by 5 bases, the J end by 3 bases, with 12 bases between. Germline CDR1 is LNHNV and CDR2 is YYDKDF (reference sequence). The CDR3 extends over 14 amino acids.

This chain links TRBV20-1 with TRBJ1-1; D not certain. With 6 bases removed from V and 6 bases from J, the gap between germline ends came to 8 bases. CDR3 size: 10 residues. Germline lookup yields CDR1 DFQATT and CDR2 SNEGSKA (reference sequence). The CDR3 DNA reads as TGCAGTGCAGCCGACCCTGAAGCTTTCTTT. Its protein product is CSAADPEAFF.

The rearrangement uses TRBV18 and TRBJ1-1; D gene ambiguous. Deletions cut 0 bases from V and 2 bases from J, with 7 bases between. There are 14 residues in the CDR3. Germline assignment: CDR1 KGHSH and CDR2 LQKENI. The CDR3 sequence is CASSPPSKNTEAFF. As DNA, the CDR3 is TGTGCCAGCTCACCACCGTCGAAAAACACTGAAGCTTTCTTT. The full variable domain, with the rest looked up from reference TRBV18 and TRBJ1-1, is NAGVMQNPRHLVRRRGQEARLRCSPMKGHSHVYWYRQLPEEGLKFMVYLQKENIIDESGMPKERFSAEFPKEGPSILRIQQVVRGDSAAYFCASSPPSKNTEAFFGQGTRLTVV.

This CDR3 reads CASTPRRREGRNEQFF. CDR3 DNA sequence: TGTGCCAGCACCCCCCGGAGGCGGGAGGGCCGCAATGAGCAGTTCTTC. The V gene is TRBV13, the J gene TRBJ2-1; 9 positions match TRBD2. This CDR3 has 16 residues. V lost 7 bases and J lost 6; bases outside the gene matches: 13. Per germline, CDR1 PRHDT and CDR2 FYEKMQ (reference sequence).

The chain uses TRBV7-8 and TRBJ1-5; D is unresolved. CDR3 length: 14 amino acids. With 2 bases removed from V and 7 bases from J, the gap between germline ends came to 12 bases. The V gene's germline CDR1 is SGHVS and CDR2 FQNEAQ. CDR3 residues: CASSLPGFGQPQHF. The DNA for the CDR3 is TGTGCCAGCAGCTTACCGGGATTTGGGCAGCCCCAGCATTTT.

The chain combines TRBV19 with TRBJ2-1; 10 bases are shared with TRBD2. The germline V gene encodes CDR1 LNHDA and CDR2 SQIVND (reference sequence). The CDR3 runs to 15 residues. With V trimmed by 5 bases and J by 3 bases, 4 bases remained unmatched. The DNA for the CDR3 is TGTGCCAGTAGTTGGGGGACTAGCGACTACAATGAGCAGTTCTTC. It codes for CASSWGTSDYNEQFF.

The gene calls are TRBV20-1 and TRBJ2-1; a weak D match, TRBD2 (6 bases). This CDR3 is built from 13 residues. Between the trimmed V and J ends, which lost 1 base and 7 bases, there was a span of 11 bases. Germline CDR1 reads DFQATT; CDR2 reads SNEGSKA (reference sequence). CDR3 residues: CSARGLGGNEQFF. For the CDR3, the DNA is TGCAGTGCTAGAGGCCTGGGGGGAAATGAGCAGTTCTTC.

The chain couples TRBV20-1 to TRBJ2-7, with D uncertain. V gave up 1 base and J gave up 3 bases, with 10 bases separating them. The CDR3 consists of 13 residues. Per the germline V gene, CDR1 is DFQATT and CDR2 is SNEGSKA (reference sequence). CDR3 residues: CSARGDGSYEQYV. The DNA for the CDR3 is TGCAGTGCTAGAGGCGACGGCAGCTACGAGCAGTACGTC.

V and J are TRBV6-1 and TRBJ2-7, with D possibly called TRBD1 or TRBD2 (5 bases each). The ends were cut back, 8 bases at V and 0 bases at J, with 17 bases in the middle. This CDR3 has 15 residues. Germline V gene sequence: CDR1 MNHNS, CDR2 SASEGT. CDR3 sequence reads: CASRGSSGISYEQYF. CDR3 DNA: TGTGCCAGCCGGGGTTCGTCAGGGATCTCCTACGAGCAGTACTTC.

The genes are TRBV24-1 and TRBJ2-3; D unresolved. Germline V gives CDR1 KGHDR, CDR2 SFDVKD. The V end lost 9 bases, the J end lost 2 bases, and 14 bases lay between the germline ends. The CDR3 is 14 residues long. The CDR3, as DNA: TGTGCCACCGGGCCGGAGCAGGACACAGATACGCAGTATTTT. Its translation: CATGPEQDTDTQYF.

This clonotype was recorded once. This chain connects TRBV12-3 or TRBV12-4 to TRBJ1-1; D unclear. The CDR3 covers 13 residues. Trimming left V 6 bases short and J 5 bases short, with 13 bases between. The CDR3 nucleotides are TGTGCCAGCAGCTCCGCGGGGTGGACTGAAGCTTTCTTT. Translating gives CASSSAGWTEAFF.

In DNA form, the CDR3 reads TGTGCCAGTGGGACAGGGGAATATAATTCACCCCTCCACTTT. Translation: CASGTGEYNSPLHF. The chain recombines TRBV13 with TRBJ1-6; TRBD1 agrees at 10 bases. Trimming at V came to 9 bases and at J to 4 bases, leaving 3 bases not matched to a gene. Germline V gene lookup returns CDR1 PRHDT and CDR2 FYEKMQ (reference sequence). The CDR3 loop spans 14 amino acids. Drawing the rest from reference TRBV13 and TRBJ1-6, the complete variable domain is AAGVIQSPRHLIKEKRETATLKCYPIPRHDTVYWYQQGPGQDPQFLISFYEKMQSDKGSIPDRFSAQQFSDYHSELNMSSLELGDSALYFCASGTGEYNSPLHFGNGTRLTVT.

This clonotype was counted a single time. The CDR3 region is CAISEVGGGDGYTF. The DNA of the CDR3 is TGTGCCATCAGTGAGGTGGGAGGGGGCGATGGCTACACCTTC. The chain carries TRBV10-3 and TRBJ1-2, with 7 bases identical to TRBD1. The V gene's germline CDR1 is ENHRY and CDR2 SYGVKD. The CDR3 sequence is 14 residues long. V lost 2 bases to trimming and J lost 6 bases; unmatched junction nucleotides: 6.

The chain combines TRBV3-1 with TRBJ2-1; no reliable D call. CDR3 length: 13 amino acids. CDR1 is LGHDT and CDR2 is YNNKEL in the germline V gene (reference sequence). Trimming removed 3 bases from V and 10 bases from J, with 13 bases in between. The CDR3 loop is CASSQPSRREQFF. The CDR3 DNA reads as TGTGCCAGCAGCCAGCCTTCGCGCAGGGAGCAGTTCTTC.

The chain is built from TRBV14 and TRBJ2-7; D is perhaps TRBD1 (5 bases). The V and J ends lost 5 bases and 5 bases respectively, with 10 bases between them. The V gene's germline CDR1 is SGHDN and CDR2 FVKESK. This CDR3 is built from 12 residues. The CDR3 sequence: CASSFRVDEQYV. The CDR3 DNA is TGTGCCAGCAGCTTCAGGGTGGACGAGCAGTACGTC.

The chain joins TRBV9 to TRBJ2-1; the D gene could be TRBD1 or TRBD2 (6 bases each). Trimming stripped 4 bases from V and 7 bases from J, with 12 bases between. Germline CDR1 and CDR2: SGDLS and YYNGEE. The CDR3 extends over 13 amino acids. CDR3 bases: TGTGCCAGCAGCCCCCGGGGGCGGAATGAGCAGTTCTTC. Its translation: CASSPRGRNEQFF.